Shown below are 10 T cell receptor beta chains from a single sample sequenced in a study of blood T cell repertoires in COVID-19. The assay was immunoSEQ multiplex PCR, and TCRdb's table has in-frame clones only and misses some. Of about 52,000 clones detected, less than 90% appear once; the ten largest clones hold approximately 16%. Specimen: peripheral blood. These receptors were taken from a human donor with active COVID-19. The donor label of this sample is uncertain.

This rearrangement joins TRBV6-5 to TRBJ1-5; D unclear. The V end was cut by 5 bases, the J end by 0 bases, with 5 bases between. Germline values: CDR1 MNHEY, CDR2 SVGAGI. This CDR3 contains 13 residues. CDR3 sequence: CASSQVSNQPQHF. The DNA of the CDR3 is TGTGCCAGCAGTCAGGTTAGCAATCAGCCCCAGCATTTT.

This clone was detected once. The genes are TRBV10-2 and TRBJ2-3; D might be TRBD1 (6 bases). The germline gives CDR1 WSHSY, CDR2 SAAADI. Trimming took off 6 bases at V and 3 bases at J, with 16 bases between the two ends. CDR3 length: 15 residues. The CDR3 region has the DNA TGCGCCAGCAGGGGGAATTTACAGGGTACAGATACGCAGTATTTT. Protein product: CASRGNLQGTDTQYF.

CDR3 residues: CASSDRPSPVEQFF. CDR3 nucleotides: TGTGCCAGCAGTGACCGGCCTAGCCCCGTCGAGCAGTTCTTC. The chain carries TRBV6-1 and TRBJ2-1; weak D call: TRBD2 (5 bases). V was trimmed by 3 bases and J by 10 bases, leaving 16 bases between them. This CDR3 has 14 amino acids. CDR1 and CDR2 from the germline V gene are MNHNS and SASEGT.

This clone was found a few times. The chain carries TRBV19 and TRBJ2-7, with D maybe TRBD2 (6 bases). The germline CDR1 and CDR2 sequences are LNHDA and SQIVND (reference sequence). The CDR3 is 13 amino acids. The V end was cut by 3 bases, the J end by 3 bases, with 9 bases between. The CDR3 protein is CASSIGGNYEQYF. CDR3 nucleotide sequence: TGTGCCAGTAGTATTGGGGGGAACTACGAGCAGTACTTC.

As DNA, the CDR3 is TGTGCCAGCGTTATGACGGGACTCATGACCTACGAGCAGTACTTC. It is translated as CASVMTGLMTYEQYF. The rearrangement uses TRBV6-6 and TRBJ2-7, with D possibly matching TRBD2 (6 bases). Trimming removed 8 bases at V and 2 bases at J, with 19 bases between. The germline V gene has CDR1 MNHNY and CDR2 SVGAGI (reference sequence). The CDR3 totals 15 residues.

This sequence joins TRBV19 and TRBJ1-2; no firm D call. The CDR3 is 15 residues long. Germline assignment: CDR1 LNHDA and CDR2 SQIVND (reference sequence). Trimming removed 1 base at V and 4 bases at J, with 13 bases between. CDR3 sequence reads: CASSIVPSGFYGYTF. The CDR3 nucleotides read TGTGCCAGTAGTATAGTCCCGTCAGGTTTCTATGGCTACACCTTC.

This chain joins TRBV25-1 and TRBJ1-1; D gene unclear. Germline V gives CDR1 MGHDK, CDR2 SYGVNS. Trimming removed 1 base from V and 5 bases from J, with 8 bases in between. The CDR3 contains 13 residues. CDR3 in amino acids: CASSESLGTEAFF. For the CDR3, the DNA is TGTGCCAGCAGTGAATCCCTAGGAACTGAAGCTTTCTTT. Full variable domain (remainder filled in from reference TRBV25-1 and TRBJ1-1): EADIYQTPRYLVIGTGKKITLECSQTMGHDKMYWYQQDPGMELHLIHYSYGVNSTEKGDLSSESTVSRIRTEHFPLTLESARPSHTSQYLCASSESLGTEAFFGQGTRLTVV.

The chain combines TRBV28 with TRBJ1-1; D call uncertain. CDR3 size: 11 residues. V dropped 9 bases and J dropped 1 base, with 6 bases sitting between them. CDR1 and CDR2 from the germline V gene are MDHEN and SYDVKM. The CDR3 region is CASRGNTEAFF. The DNA of the CDR3 is TGTGCCAGTCGGGGGAACACTGAAGCTTTCTTT.

The chain is built from TRBV6-2 or TRBV6-3 and TRBJ2-3, with TRBD2 as a possible D gene (6 bases). With 6 bases removed from V and 2 bases from J, the gap between germline ends came to 21 bases. The length of the CDR3 is 17 residues. Germline values: CDR1 MNHEY, CDR2 SVGEGT. CDR3 loop: CASSPGWRGGATDTQYF. In DNA, the CDR3 is TGTGCCAGCAGCCCCGGCTGGAGGGGAGGAGCCACAGATACGCAGTATTTT.

V is TRBV7-2 and J is TRBJ2-7; tentative D call: TRBD2 (5 bases). Germline V CDR1 and CDR2: SGHTA, FQGNSA. Trimming stripped 1 base from V and 6 bases from J, with 13 bases between. The CDR3 is 14 amino acids. CDR3 sequence reads: CASSLEGLLSEQYF. The DNA for the CDR3 is TGTGCCAGCAGCTTAGAAGGACTCCTCTCCGAGCAGTACTTC.